Listed here are 20 T cell receptor beta chains from one sample, sequenced in a study of cytomegalovirus exposure and HLA in healthy donors (dated by TCRdb to about 2017). The library was made by the immunoSEQ multiplex PCR assay. The multiplex PCR relied on a mix of 60 forward primers for TCR Vbeta segments and 13 reverse primers for TCR Jbeta segments. TCRdb retrieved this table from immuneACCESS and kept in-frame rearrangements only. Not all clones are present; in checked studies, unresolved V genes account for under half, and no reason is known for the remainder. In all, the sample holds tens of thousands of clones, and roughly 84% of those were seen once. The ten largest clones capture approximately 3% of the sample. Sequencing input: PBMCs. The source is a woman aged 25 to 39 in good health and CMV-seronegative.

This rearrangement joins TRBV7-9 to TRBJ1-1, with 7 bases identical to TRBD1. CDR1 and CDR2 from the germline V gene are SEHNR and FQNEAQ (reference sequence). This CDR3 region has 12 residues. V dropped 4 bases and J dropped 5; count of bases not matched to a gene: 1. The CDR3: CASSSDRTEAFF. The CDR3, as DNA: TGTGCCAGCAGCTCGGACAGGACTGAAGCTTTCTTT. Full variable domain (outside the CDR3, taken from reference TRBV7-9 and TRBJ1-1): DTGVSQNPRHKITKRGQNVTFRCDPISEHNRLYWYRQTLGQGPEFLTYFQNEAQLEKSRLLSDRFSAERPKGSFSTLEIQRTEQGDSAMYLCASSSDRTEAFFGQGTRLTVV.

The J gene is TRBJ2-1, the V gene TRBV27, with TRBD2 matching over 10 bases. Looked up from germline, CDR1 is MNHEY and CDR2 is SMNVEV (reference sequence). The CDR3 loop spans 16 amino acids. The V and J ends lost 0 bases and 5 bases, in that order; junction bases with no gene match: 4. CDR3 residues: CASSLSTSGINNEQFF. CDR3 DNA: TGTGCCAGCAGTTTATCTACTAGCGGGATAAACAATGAGCAGTTCTTC.

The gene calls are TRBV5-4 and TRBJ1-2; 8 nucleotides match TRBD1. CDR1 is SGHNT, CDR2 YYREEE, per germline (reference sequence). V lost 4 bases, J lost 2 bases, and 4 bases stayed unmatched. This CDR3 comprises 14 residues. CDR3 nucleotide sequence: TGTGCCAGCAGCCCGGGACAGGTAAACTATGGCTACACCTTC. This codes for CASSPGQVNYGYTF.

V and J are TRBV30 and TRBJ1-3, with TRBD1 matching 8 bases. The CDR3 is made up of 13 amino acids. The ends lost 7 bases at V and 7 bases at J; junction bases unmatched: 9. Germline V CDR1 and CDR2: GTSNPN, SVGIG (reference sequence). The CDR3 bases are TGTGCCTTGGACAGGGCCCAGCTTAACACCATATATTTT. The encoded protein is CALDRAQLNTIYF.

The sample holds a few counts of this clone. The V and J genes are TRBV5-4 and TRBJ1-2; D call uncertain. Per germline, CDR1 SGHNT and CDR2 YYREEE (reference sequence). V was trimmed by 5 bases and J by 0 bases, leaving 14 bases between them. This CDR3 contains 15 residues. In DNA, the CDR3 is TGTGCCAGCAGTTCCTGGGCCCAGTCTAACTATGGCTACACCTTC. It is translated as CASSSWAQSNYGYTF.

The genes are TRBV30 and TRBJ2-2; 10 nucleotides align to TRBD2. CDR1 GTSNPN and CDR2 SVGIG come from the germline V gene (reference sequence). The CDR3 sequence is 14 residues long. V lost 4 bases, J lost 3 bases, and 2 bases stayed unmatched. CDR3 residues: CAWKREGYTGELFF. CDR3 DNA: TGTGCCTGGAAGCGGGAGGGATACACCGGGGAGCTGTTTTTT. Full variable domain (outside the CDR3, taken from reference TRBV30 and TRBJ2-2): SQTIHQWPATLVQPVGSPLSLECTVEGTSNPNLYWYRQAAGRGLQLLFYSVGIGQISSEVPQNLSASRPQDRQFILSSKKLLLSDSGFYLCAWKREGYTGELFFGEGSRLTVL.

This clone was observed once. The J gene is TRBJ1-1, the V gene TRBV6-6; D is unclear. CDR3 length: 13 amino acids. CDR1 and CDR2 from the germline V gene are MNHNY and SVGAGI (reference sequence). V gave up 4 bases and J gave up 3 bases, with 9 bases separating them. For the CDR3, the DNA is TGTGCCAGCAGTTTGGCAGGCTACACTGAAGCTTTCTTT. It specifies CASSLAGYTEAFF.

The chain has TRBV5-8 and TRBJ2-3, with TRBD1 matching over 7 bases. The CDR3 has 15 amino acids. V shed 0 bases, J shed 4 bases, and the junction held 5 bases outside the gene matches. Per germline, CDR1 SGHTS and CDR2 YDEGEE. CDR3 sequence (DNA): TGTGCCAGCAGCTTGGATCAGACAGGGCCAGATACGCAGTATTTT. Translated, it gives CASSLDQTGPDTQYF.

This clone was seen a single time. The CDR3 sequence: CASKISGSGTDTQYF. CDR3 nucleotide sequence: TGCGCCAGCAAAATTAGCGGGAGTGGCACAGATACGCAGTATTTT. The rearrangement links TRBV5-1 to TRBJ2-3, with 9 positions matching TRBD2. With 6 bases clipped from V and 1 base from J, the junction kept 6 bases outside the gene matches. The germline V gene has CDR1 SGHRS and CDR2 YFSETQ. This CDR3 has 15 amino acids.

The chain carries TRBV27 and TRBJ1-1; 9 bases line up with TRBD1. Germline V gives CDR1 MNHEY, CDR2 SMNVEV (reference sequence). V lost 3 bases to trimming and J lost 5 bases; unmatched junction nucleotides: 7. The CDR3 totals 15 residues. The CDR3 DNA reads as TGTGCCAGCAGTTTTTACAGGGGGCTGAGTACTGAAGCTTTCTTT. Protein product: CASSFYRGLSTEAFF.

The chain links TRBV28 to TRBJ1-4; the D gene is possibly TRBD1 (6 bases). V shed 5 bases and J shed 6 bases, with 19 bases lying between them. This CDR3 comprises 16 residues. The germline V gene encodes CDR1 MDHEN and CDR2 SYDVKM. DNA for the CDR3: TGTGCCAGCAGTCAAACGCCTCAGGGGTTCGATGAAAAACTGTTTTTT. This codes for CASSQTPQGFDEKLFF.

The CDR3 sequence: CASSDAGLAGGYEQYF. The CDR3 nucleotides read TGTGCCAGCAGTGATGCGGGACTAGCGGGGGGCTACGAGCAGTACTTC. The V and J genes are TRBV2 and TRBJ2-7; TRBD2 agrees at 15 bases. V lost 3 bases and J lost 3; bases outside the gene matches: 3. The CDR3 sequence is 16 residues long. CDR1 and CDR2 (germline): SNHLY, FYNNEI.

V is TRBV5-6 and J is TRBJ1-5; 7 bases line up with TRBD1. Losses at the gene ends were 2 bases for V and 0 bases for J; bases not matched to a gene: 2. The germline V gene has CDR1 SGHDT and CDR2 YYEEEE. This CDR3 has 15 residues. CDR3 DNA sequence: TGTGCCAGCAGCTTCGGACAGGTTAGCAATCAGCCCCAGCATTTT. Translated: CASSFGQVSNQPQHF.

The rearrangement links TRBV27 to TRBJ2-2, with TRBD2 as a possible D gene (5 bases). Trimming removed 7 bases at V and 5 bases at J, with 23 bases between. The CDR3 has 17 amino acids. Per germline, CDR1 MNHEY and CDR2 SMNVEV (reference sequence). CDR3 DNA: TGTGCCAGCAATTCCTTGAGGGCTCCTCAAATAACCGGGGAGCTGTTTTTT. It translates to CASNSLRAPQITGELFF.

V gene TRBV7-9 combines with J gene TRBJ2-3, with 11 bases aligning to TRBD2. CDR3 size: 14 residues. The germline V gene encodes CDR1 SEHNR and CDR2 FQNEAQ (reference sequence). V trimming: 3 bases; J trimming: 5 bases; junction bases outside the gene matches: 1. The CDR3 nucleotides read TGTGCCAGCAGCTTTGGGACTAGCGGAGATACGCAGTATTTT. It codes for CASSFGTSGDTQYF.

J is TRBJ1-5 and V is TRBV27; 7 bases fit TRBD1. The CDR3 length is 15 residues. The germline V gene has CDR1 MNHEY and CDR2 SMNVEV (reference sequence). The V gene end was trimmed by 7 bases and the J gene end by 4 bases; junction bases not matched to a gene: 10. The CDR3 sequence: CASKGDSGSNQPQHF. CDR3 in DNA: TGTGCCAGCAAGGGGGACAGCGGGTCGAATCAGCCCCAGCATTTT.

The chain combines TRBV4-1 with TRBJ1-2, with D uncertain. Trimming took off 2 bases at V and 6 bases at J, with 7 bases between the two ends. The germline V gene has CDR1 MGHRA and CDR2 YSYEKL. The CDR3 runs to 12 residues. As DNA, the CDR3 is TGCGCCAGCAGCCAACGAGGGAATGGCTACACCTTC. It specifies CASSQRGNGYTF.

This rearrangement joins TRBV30 to TRBJ1-1; D remains unclear. Trimming shortened V by 5 bases and J by 7 bases, and 20 bases separated the two germline ends. From germline, CDR1 is GTSNPN and CDR2 SVGIG (reference sequence). This CDR3 is 14 amino acids long. The CDR3 spells CAWGGGPRGDEAFF. CDR3 coding DNA: TGTGCCTGGGGAGGCGGGCCGCGAGGTGATGAAGCTTTCTTT.

The chain combines TRBV7-8 with TRBJ1-2, with TRBD1 matching over 9 bases. The CDR3 extends over 14 amino acids. V lost 1 base to trimming and J lost 8 bases; unmatched junction nucleotides: 5. The germline CDR1 and CDR2 sequences are SGHVS and FQNEAQ. The CDR3: CASSLGTGGNGYTF. For the CDR3, the DNA is TGTGCCAGCAGCTTAGGTACAGGGGGCAACGGCTACACCTTC.

The rearrangement uses TRBV19 and TRBJ2-1; tentative D call: TRBD2 (6 bases). Deletions cut 5 bases from V and 0 bases from J, with 11 bases between. Germline V lookup: CDR1 LNHDA, CDR2 SQIVND (reference sequence). The CDR3 totals 15 residues. CDR3 sequence reads: CASSRMGGSYNEQFF. The CDR3 DNA is TGTGCCAGTAGTCGGATGGGGGGCTCCTACAATGAGCAGTTCTTC.